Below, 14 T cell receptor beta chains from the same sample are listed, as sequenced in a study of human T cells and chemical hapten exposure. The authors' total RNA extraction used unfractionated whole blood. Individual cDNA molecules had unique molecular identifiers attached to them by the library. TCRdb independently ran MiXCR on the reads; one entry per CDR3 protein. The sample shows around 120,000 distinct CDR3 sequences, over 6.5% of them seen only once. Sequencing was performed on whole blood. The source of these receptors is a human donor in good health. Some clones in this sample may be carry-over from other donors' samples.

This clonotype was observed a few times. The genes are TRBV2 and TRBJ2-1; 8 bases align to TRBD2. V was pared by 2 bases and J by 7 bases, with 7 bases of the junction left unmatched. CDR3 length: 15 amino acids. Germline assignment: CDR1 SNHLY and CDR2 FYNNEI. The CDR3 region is CASSEFAGGQNEQFF. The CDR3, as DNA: TGTGCCAGCAGTGAATTTGCGGGAGGTCAAAATGAGCAGTTCTTC.

Written as DNA, the CDR3 is TGTGCCAGCAGCCCAAGGACTAGCGGAGAAGAGACCCAGTACTTC. It codes for CASSPRTSGEETQYF. The chain links TRBV4-2 to TRBJ2-5; 10 bases are a match to TRBD2. Germline loops: CDR1 LGHNA, CDR2 YNFKEQ. The CDR3 extends over 15 amino acids. Trimming took 4 bases from V and 3 from J; bases not matched to a gene: 5.

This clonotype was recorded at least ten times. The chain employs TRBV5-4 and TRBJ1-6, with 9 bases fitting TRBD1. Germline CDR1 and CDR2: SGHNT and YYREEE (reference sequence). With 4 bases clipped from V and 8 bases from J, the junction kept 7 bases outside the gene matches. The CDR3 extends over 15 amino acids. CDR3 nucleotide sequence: TGTGCCAGCAGCGCCCAACAGGGGGCTTATTCACCCCTCCACTTT. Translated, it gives CASSAQQGAYSPLHF.

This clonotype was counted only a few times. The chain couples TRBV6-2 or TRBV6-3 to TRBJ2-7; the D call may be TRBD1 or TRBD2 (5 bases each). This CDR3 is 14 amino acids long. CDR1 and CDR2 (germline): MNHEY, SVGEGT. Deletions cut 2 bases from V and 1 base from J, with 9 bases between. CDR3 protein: CASSYRWGSYEQYF. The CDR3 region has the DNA TGTGCCAGCAGTTACAGGTGGGGGTCCTACGAGCAGTACTTC.

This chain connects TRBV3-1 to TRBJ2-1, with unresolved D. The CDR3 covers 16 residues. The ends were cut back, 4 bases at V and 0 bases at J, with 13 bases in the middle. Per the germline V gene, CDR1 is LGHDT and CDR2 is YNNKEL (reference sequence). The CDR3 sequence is CASSPPGHYSYNEQFF. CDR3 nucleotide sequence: TGTGCCAGCAGCCCCCCGGGTCACTACTCCTACAATGAGCAGTTCTTC.

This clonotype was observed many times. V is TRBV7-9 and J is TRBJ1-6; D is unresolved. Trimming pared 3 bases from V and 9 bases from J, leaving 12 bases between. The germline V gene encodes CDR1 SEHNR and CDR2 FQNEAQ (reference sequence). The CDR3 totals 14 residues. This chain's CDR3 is CASSLELRVSPLHF. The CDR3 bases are TGTGCCAGCAGCTTGGAACTACGGGTTTCACCCCTCCACTTT.

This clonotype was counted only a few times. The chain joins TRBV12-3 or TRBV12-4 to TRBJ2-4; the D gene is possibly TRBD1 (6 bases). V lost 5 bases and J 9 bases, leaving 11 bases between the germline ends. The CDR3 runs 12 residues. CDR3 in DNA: TGTGCCAGCAGTCAGGGGATGGGCATTCAGTACTTC. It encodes CASSQGMGIQYF.

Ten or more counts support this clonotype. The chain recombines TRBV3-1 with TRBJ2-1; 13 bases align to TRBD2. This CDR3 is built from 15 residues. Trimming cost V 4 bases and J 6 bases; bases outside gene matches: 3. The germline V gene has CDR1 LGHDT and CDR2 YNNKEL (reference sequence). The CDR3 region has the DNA TGTGCCAGCAGCCTAGGACTAGCGGGAGCCAATGAGCAGTTCTTC. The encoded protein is CASSLGLAGANEQFF.

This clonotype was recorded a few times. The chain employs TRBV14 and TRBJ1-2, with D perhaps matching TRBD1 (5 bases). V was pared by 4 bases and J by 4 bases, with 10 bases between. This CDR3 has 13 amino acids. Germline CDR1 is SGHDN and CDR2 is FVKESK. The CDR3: CASSPGPLYGYTF. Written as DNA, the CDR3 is TGTGCCAGCAGCCCGGGACCGCTCTATGGCTACACCTTC.

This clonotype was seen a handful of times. The CDR3 is CAIRSYRDSHGYTF. The CDR3 DNA follows: TGTGCCATCAGATCATACCGGGACAGCCATGGCTACACCTTC. This chain links TRBV10-3 with TRBJ1-2; 7 positions match TRBD1. Trimming cost V 6 bases and J 6 bases; bases outside gene matches: 10. This CDR3 has 14 residues. Germline CDR1 reads ENHRY; CDR2 reads SYGVKD.

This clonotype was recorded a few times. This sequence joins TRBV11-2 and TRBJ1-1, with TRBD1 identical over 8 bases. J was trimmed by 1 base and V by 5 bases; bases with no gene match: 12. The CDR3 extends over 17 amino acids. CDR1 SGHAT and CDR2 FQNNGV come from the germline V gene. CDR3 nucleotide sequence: TGTGCCAGCAGCGGAAGACAGGGGTTAGGGCGGAACACTGAAGCTTTCTTT. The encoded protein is CASSGRQGLGRNTEAFF.

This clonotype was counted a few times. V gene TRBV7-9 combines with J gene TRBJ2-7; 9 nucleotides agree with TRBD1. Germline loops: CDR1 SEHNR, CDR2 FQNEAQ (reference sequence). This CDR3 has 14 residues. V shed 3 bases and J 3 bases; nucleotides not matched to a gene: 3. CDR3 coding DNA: TGTGCCAGCAGCTTTGCGGGACAGGGCTACGAGCAGTACTTC. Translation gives CASSFAGQGYEQYF.

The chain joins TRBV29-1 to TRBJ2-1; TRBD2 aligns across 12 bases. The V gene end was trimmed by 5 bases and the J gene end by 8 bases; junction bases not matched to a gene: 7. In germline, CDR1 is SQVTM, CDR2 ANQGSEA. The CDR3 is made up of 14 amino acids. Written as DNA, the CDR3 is TGCAGCGTTTCCCGACTAGCGGGGGCGCATGAGCAGTTCTTC. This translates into CSVSRLAGAHEQFF.

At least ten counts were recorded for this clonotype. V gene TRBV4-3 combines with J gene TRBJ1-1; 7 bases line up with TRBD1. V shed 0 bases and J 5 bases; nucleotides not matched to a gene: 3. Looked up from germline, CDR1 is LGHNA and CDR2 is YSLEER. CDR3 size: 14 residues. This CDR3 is CASSQEWDRTEAFF. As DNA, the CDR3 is TGCGCCAGCAGCCAAGAATGGGACAGAACTGAAGCTTTCTTT.